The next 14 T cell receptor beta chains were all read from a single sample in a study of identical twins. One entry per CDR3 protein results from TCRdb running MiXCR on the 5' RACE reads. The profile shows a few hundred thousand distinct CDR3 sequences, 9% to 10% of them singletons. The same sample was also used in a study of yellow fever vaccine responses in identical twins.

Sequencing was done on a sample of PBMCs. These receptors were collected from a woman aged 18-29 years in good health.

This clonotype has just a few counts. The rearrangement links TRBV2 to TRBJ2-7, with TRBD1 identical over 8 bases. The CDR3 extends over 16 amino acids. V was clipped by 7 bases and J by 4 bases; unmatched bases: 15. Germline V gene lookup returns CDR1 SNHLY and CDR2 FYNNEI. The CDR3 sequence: CASTPYTRGQGYEQYF. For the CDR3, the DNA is TGTGCCAGCACGCCCTATACCAGGGGGCAGGGTTACGAGCAGTACTTC.

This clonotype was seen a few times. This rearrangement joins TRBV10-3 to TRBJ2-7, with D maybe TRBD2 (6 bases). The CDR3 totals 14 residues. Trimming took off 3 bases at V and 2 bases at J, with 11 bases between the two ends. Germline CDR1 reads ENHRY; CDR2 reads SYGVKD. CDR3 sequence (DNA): TGTGCCATCAGTGATTCCCAGCGGGCCTACGAGCAGTACTTC. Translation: CAISDSQRAYEQYF.

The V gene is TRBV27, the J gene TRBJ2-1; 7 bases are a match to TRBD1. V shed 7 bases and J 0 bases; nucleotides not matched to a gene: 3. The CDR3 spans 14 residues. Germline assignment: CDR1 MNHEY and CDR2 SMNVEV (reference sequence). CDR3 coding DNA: TGTGCCAGCACGTCAGGGGGCTCCTACAATGAGCAGTTCTTC. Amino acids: CASTSGGSYNEQFF.

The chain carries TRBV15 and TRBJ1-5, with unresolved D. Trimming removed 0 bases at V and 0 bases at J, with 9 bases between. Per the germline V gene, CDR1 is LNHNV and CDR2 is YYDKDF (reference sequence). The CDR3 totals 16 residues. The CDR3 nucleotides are TGTGCCACCAGCAGAGATTATCGGCTTAGCAATCAGCCCCAGCATTTT. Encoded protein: CATSRDYRLSNQPQHF.

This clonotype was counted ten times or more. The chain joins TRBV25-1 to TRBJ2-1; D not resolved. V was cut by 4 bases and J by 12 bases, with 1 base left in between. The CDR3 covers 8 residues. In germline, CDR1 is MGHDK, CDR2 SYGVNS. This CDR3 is CASSAQFF. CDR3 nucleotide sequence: TGTGCCAGCAGTGCGCAGTTCTTC.

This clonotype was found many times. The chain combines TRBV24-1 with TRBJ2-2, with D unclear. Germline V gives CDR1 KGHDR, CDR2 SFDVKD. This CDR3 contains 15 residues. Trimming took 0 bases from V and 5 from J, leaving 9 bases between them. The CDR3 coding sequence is TGTGCCACCAGTGATTTGAACGTGGGGACCGGGGAGCTGTTTTTT. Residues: CATSDLNVGTGELFF.

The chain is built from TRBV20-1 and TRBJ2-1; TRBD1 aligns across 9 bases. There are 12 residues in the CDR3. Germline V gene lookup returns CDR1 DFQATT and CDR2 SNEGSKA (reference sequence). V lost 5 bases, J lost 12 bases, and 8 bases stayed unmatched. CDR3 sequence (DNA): TGCAGTGCTCCGGACAGGGGTGTTGTGCAGTTCTTC. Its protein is CSAPDRGVVQFF.

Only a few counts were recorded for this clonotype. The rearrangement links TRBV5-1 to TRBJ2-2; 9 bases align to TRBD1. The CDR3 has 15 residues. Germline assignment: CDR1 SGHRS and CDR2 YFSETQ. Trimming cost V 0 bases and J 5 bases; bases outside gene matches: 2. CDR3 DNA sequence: TGCGCCAGCAGCTTGGGGACAGGGGTAACCGGGGAGCTGTTTTTT. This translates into CASSLGTGVTGELFF.

CDR3: CASMRGEGETQYF. Here the CDR3 DNA reads TGTGCCAGTATGAGAGGGGAAGGCGAGACCCAGTACTTC. The J gene is TRBJ2-5, the V gene TRBV19; possibly TRBD1 or TRBD2 for D (5 bases each). The CDR3 totals 13 residues. Looked up from germline, CDR1 is LNHDA and CDR2 is SQIVND (reference sequence). V was cut by 7 bases and J by 5 bases, with 14 bases left in between.

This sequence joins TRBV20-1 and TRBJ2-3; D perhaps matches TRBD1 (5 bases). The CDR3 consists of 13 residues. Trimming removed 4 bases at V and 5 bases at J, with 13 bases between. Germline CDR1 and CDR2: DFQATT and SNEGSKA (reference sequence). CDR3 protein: CSAMKGQGDTQYF. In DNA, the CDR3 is TGCAGTGCTATGAAAGGTCAGGGAGATACGCAGTATTTT.

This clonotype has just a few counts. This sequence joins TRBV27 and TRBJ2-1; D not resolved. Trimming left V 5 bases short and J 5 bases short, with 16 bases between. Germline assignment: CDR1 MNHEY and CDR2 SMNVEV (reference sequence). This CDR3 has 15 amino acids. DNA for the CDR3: TGTGCCAGCAGTCCCCGGTGGGGTTGGAACAATGAGCAGTTCTTC. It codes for CASSPRWGWNNEQFF.

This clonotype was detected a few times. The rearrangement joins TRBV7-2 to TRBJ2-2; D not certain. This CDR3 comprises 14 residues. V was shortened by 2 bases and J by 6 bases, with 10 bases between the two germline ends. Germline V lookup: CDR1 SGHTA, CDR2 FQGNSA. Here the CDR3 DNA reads TGTGCCAGCAGCTTATATACCTGGTCCGGGGAGCTGTTTTTT. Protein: CASSLYTWSGELFF.

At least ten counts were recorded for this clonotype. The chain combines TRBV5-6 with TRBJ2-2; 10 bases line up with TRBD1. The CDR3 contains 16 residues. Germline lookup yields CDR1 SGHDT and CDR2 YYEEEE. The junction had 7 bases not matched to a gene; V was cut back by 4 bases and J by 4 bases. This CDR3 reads CASSRRDRGGTGELFF. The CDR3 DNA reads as TGTGCCAGCAGCCGCCGGGACAGGGGTGGCACCGGGGAGCTGTTTTTT.

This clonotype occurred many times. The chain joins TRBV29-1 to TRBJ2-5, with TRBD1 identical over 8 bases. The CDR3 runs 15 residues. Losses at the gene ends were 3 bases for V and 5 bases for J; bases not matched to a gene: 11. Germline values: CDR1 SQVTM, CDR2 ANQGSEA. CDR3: CSVDEGQGFLETQYF. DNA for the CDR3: TGCAGCGTTGATGAAGGACAGGGATTCTTGGAGACCCAGTACTTC.